This T cell receptor (beta chain) was retrieved from a study of post-analysis software for immune sequencing data. Germline V gives CDR1 SGHTA, CDR2 FQGNSA. The V end was cut by 5 bases, the J end by 3 bases, with 14 bases between. The CDR3 is made up of 14 amino acids. This clonotype was counted only a few times. Its cognate antigen is unknown. Study conclusions and caveats: There were five or six TRBV segments more frequent in patients than controls, and TRBV5-6, TRBV5-1 and TRBV20-1 were among them.

Libraries were made from TCR beta cDNA, and they carried unique molecular identifiers. TCRdb reanalysed the PCR reads using MiXCR and keeps one entry per CDR3 protein. The profile covers about 820,000 distinct CDR3 sequences, with roughly 50% appearing a single time and approximately 4.2% taken by the ten largest. The specimen was blood. The clonotype originates from a girl aged 5-17 years with multiple sclerosis. This chain uses TRBV7-2 with TRBJ2-7; D may be TRBD2 (7 bases). The CDR3 DNA sequence: TGTGCCAGCAGCCAAGGGAGGGGGAACTACGAGCAGTACTTC. Translated: CASSQGRGNYEQYF.